This T cell receptor beta chain was obtained from a study of blood T cell repertoires in COVID-19. On the study more broadly: Donors in the United States, Italy and Spain gave samples during acute or convalescent COVID-19.

Authors' methods: Cell counts per sample came from amplifying reference gene primers. The protocol was immunoSEQ multiplex PCR, while the TCRdb copy is restricted to in-frame clones and leaves out a portion. The DNA gave D and trimming, while V, J and clone size come from that table. The profile shows around 320,000 clones, about nine tenths of them singletons. Per the germline V gene, CDR1 is MDHEN and CDR2 is SYDVKM. V lost 2 bases and J 13 bases, leaving 18 bases between the germline ends. This CDR3 region has 14 residues. Sequencing was performed on peripheral blood. This receptor was taken from a man in his late teens or twenties with active or convalescent COVID-19. The rearrangement links TRBV28 to TRBJ1-5; D is unresolved. DNA of the CDR3: TGTGCCAGCAGTTTACCTGGACTGGAACAACTACAGCATTTT. Translation gives CASSLPGLEQLQHF.